This TCR beta chain was captured in a study of blood T cell repertoires in COVID-19. Turning to the study itself: Both acute and convalescent COVID-19 samples were obtained from the United States, Italy and Spain. PBMCs, B-cell-depleted T cells, or T cells were the source of the cDNA or gDNA that made up the material.

CDR1 and CDR2 from the germline V gene are SNHLY and FYNNEI. This CDR3 contains 15 residues. The V gene end was trimmed by 7 bases and the J gene end by 5 bases; junction bases not matched to a gene: 8. Only one count was recorded for this clone. In the original processing: The assay estimated nucleated cells by amplifying reference gene primers. Clones were read by immunoSEQ multiplex PCR, and TCRdb kept only the in-frame ones, dropping some. V, J and clone size are those of that table, while D and trimming were read from the DNA. The sample lists around 100,000 clones, around 87% occurring once. The chain has TRBV2 and TRBJ2-5; 12 bases align to TRBD2. This TCR came from a human donor in a cohort sampled during active COVID-19. The material sequenced was peripheral blood. The CDR3 DNA follows: TGTGCCAGCAATGGCGGACTAGCGGGACAGGAGACCCAGTACTTC. It codes for CASNGGLAGQETQYF.